Each of the 17 T cell receptor beta chains below was sequenced from the same sample in a study of cytomegalovirus exposure and HLA in healthy donors (TCRdb year 2017). Libraries came from the immunoSEQ multiplex PCR assay. This is the immuneACCESS table as TCRdb keeps it, with only in-frame sequences that have V and J called. A part of the clones is gone; compared with another copy, unresolved V genes explain less than half, and the rest is unexplained. This sample holds 85,000 to 130,000 clones; about 85% were observed only once. The ten most abundant clones make up 1.8% of the sample. Sequencing was done on a sample of PBMCs. These receptor sequences come from a woman younger than 30 in good health and CMV-seropositive.

The chain combines TRBV4-1 with TRBJ1-6; a weak D match, TRBD1 (5 bases). CDR3 length: 18 amino acids. From germline, CDR1 is MGHRA and CDR2 YSYEKL. V lost 1 base and J lost 4, with 17 bases in between. The CDR3 nucleotides are TGCGCCAGCAGCCAAGTTGCTCAGGGCTCGGTTTATAATTCACCCCTCCACTTT. It encodes CASSQVAQGSVYNSPLHF.

This chain links TRBV5-1 with TRBJ2-2; D not certain. The CDR3 has 13 amino acids. The V gene's germline CDR1 is SGHRS and CDR2 YFSETQ. The germline V and J ends were trimmed by 4 bases and 6 bases, with 10 bases remaining between them. The CDR3 here is CASSQENPGELFF. DNA for the CDR3: TGCGCCAGCAGCCAGGAAAACCCCGGGGAGCTGTTTTTT.

This sequence joins TRBV7-9 and TRBJ2-1, with D possibly being TRBD2 (5 bases). Trimming pared 5 bases from V and 5 bases from J, leaving 13 bases between. The V gene's germline CDR1 is SEHNR and CDR2 FQNEAQ (reference sequence). The CDR3 totals 14 residues. The CDR3: CASSLEDWDNEQFF. The CDR3 DNA reads as TGTGCCAGCAGCCTAGAGGACTGGGACAATGAGCAGTTCTTC.

The rearrangement links TRBV6-1 to TRBJ2-5; 9 positions match TRBD2. The CDR3 runs 14 residues. The J segment lost 9 bases and the V segment lost 7 bases, leaving 12 bases of the junction unmatched. The V gene's germline CDR1 is MNHNS and CDR2 SASEGT. The CDR3 spells CASKGGLALWSQYF. The CDR3 region has the DNA TGTGCCAGCAAGGGGGGACTAGCACTATGGTCCCAGTACTTC.

J is TRBJ1-6 and V is TRBV6-5; 9 nucleotides align to TRBD1. V dropped 6 bases and J dropped 4; count of bases not matched to a gene: 4. CDR1 and CDR2 (germline): MNHEY, SVGAGI. This CDR3 spans 15 amino acids. The CDR3 sequence is CASRDRGYYNSPLHF. CDR3 nucleotide sequence: TGTGCCAGCAGGGACAGGGGATATTATAATTCACCCCTCCACTTT.

This chain links TRBV7-9 with TRBJ1-2; 9 bases match TRBD1. The junction had 9 bases not matched to a gene; V was cut back by 6 bases and J by 4 bases. The V gene's germline CDR1 is SEHNR and CDR2 FQNEAQ (reference sequence). CDR3 length equals 15 residues. Here the CDR3 DNA reads TGTGCCAGCAGTCCGGGACAGGGCCGGGTCTATGGCTACACCTTC. Its translation is CASSPGQGRVYGYTF.

This chain uses TRBV6-1 with TRBJ2-3, with TRBD1 as a possible D gene (6 bases). CDR1 is MNHNS, CDR2 SASEGT, per germline. The CDR3 is made up of 14 amino acids. V was pared by 1 base and J by 6 bases, with 11 bases between. As DNA, the CDR3 is TGTGCCAGCAGTGAAGTGTTGGGGGCCGATACGCAGTATTTT. It is translated as CASSEVLGADTQYF.

J is TRBJ1-5 and V is TRBV9; 7 bases match TRBD1. In germline, CDR1 is SGDLS, CDR2 YYNGEE. The CDR3 loop spans 14 amino acids. The V gene end was trimmed by 7 bases and the J gene end by 4 bases; junction bases not matched to a gene: 8. CDR3 sequence (DNA): TGTGCCAGCTCCTCCGACAGGGAAAATCAGCCCCAGCATTTT. As protein: CASSSDRENQPQHF.

CDR3 DNA: TGTGCCACCGGGCGGGACAGATCTTATGGCTACACCTTC. Residues: CATGRDRSYGYTF. This chain connects TRBV15 to TRBJ1-2, with 7 nucleotides matching TRBD1. The CDR3 is 13 amino acids. After removal of 8 bases from V and 5 bases from J, the junction contained 8 bases not matched to a gene. Germline V gives CDR1 LNHNV, CDR2 YYDKDF (reference sequence).

Turning to this clone: Other DNA sequences from this sample encode an identical CDR3 as well. This chain connects TRBV9 to TRBJ1-1; 7 positions match TRBD1. This CDR3 comprises 14 residues. With V trimmed by 0 bases and J by 1 base, 0 bases remained unmatched. The germline V gene encodes CDR1 SGDLS and CDR2 YYNGEE. The CDR3 protein is CASSVGQGNTEAFF. The CDR3 nucleotides read TGTGCCAGCAGCGTAGGACAGGGGAACACTGAAGCTTTCTTT. Full variable domain (rest looked up from reference TRBV9 and TRBJ1-1): DSGVTQTPKHLITATGQRVTLRCSPRSGDLSVYWYQQSLDQGLQFLIQYYNGEERAKGNILERFSAQQFPDLHSELNLSSLELGDSALYFCASSVGQGNTEAFFGQGTRLTVV.

The chain combines TRBV4-3 with TRBJ1-5; D perhaps matches TRBD1 (6 bases). V lost 2 bases and J lost 2, with 13 bases in between. Germline loops: CDR1 LGHNA, CDR2 YSLEER. The CDR3 extends over 16 amino acids. The CDR3 loop reads CASSQTTGSGNQPQHF. CDR3 nucleotides: TGCGCCAGCAGCCAAACTACAGGGTCTGGCAATCAGCCCCAGCATTTT.

This clone showed up just once. CDR3 sequence (DNA): TGTGCCAGCAGCAAAGACATCGCCAAAAACATTCAGTACTTC. Protein: CASSKDIAKNIQYF. The rearrangement joins TRBV7-9 to TRBJ2-4; D remains unclear. The CDR3 spans 14 residues. Germline CDR1 and CDR2: SEHNR and FQNEAQ (reference sequence). Trimming left V 5 bases short and J 1 base short, with 9 bases between.

The genes are TRBV11-2 and TRBJ1-4, with 8 bases matching TRBD1. This CDR3 is built from 14 residues. Germline CDR1 reads SGHAT; CDR2 reads FQNNGV. J lost 4 bases, V lost 8 bases, and 6 bases had no gene match. The CDR3 spells CASGRTGINEKLFF. In DNA, the CDR3 is TGTGCCAGCGGGAGGACAGGGATTAATGAAAAACTGTTTTTT. Looking up the rest from reference TRBV11-2 and TRBJ1-4 gives the full variable domain: EAGVAQSPRYKIIEKRQSVAFWCNPISGHATLYWYQQILGQGPKLLIQFQNNGVVDDSQLPKDRFSAERLKGVDSTLKIQPAKLEDSAVYLCASGRTGINEKLFFGSGTQLSVL.

The chain links TRBV19 to TRBJ1-5; 8 bases align to TRBD1. This CDR3 region has 16 residues. The germline V gene encodes CDR1 LNHDA and CDR2 SQIVND (reference sequence). J was trimmed by 2 bases and V by 4 bases; bases with no gene match: 7. The CDR3 protein is CASSTWTGLGNQPQHF. As DNA, the CDR3 is TGTGCCAGTAGTACCTGGACAGGGTTAGGCAATCAGCCCCAGCATTTT.

A single count supports this clone. This chain uses TRBV5-1 with TRBJ2-2, with 8 bases that match TRBD1. The CDR3 totals 14 residues. The germline gives CDR1 SGHRS, CDR2 YFSETQ. Trimming removed 4 bases from V and 6 bases from J; junction bases left unmatched: 5. The CDR3, as DNA: TGCGCCAGCAGCCCGGACAGGGAAGCCGGGGAGCTGTTTTTT. It encodes CASSPDREAGELFF.

The rearrangement links TRBV11-2 to TRBJ2-7, with 9 bases lining up with TRBD1. The CDR3 runs 13 residues. With V trimmed by 4 bases and J by 6 bases, 4 bases remained unmatched. The germline V gene encodes CDR1 SGHAT and CDR2 FQNNGV. The CDR3 here is CASSSTGGREQYV. The DNA for the CDR3 is TGTGCCAGCAGCTCGACAGGGGGTCGCGAGCAGTACGTC.

J is TRBJ1-4 and V is TRBV9; D may be TRBD1 (6 bases). V lost 4 bases, J lost 0 bases, and 13 bases lay in between. CDR3 length equals 16 residues. Germline lookup yields CDR1 SGDLS and CDR2 YYNGEE. The CDR3: CASSIGQTATNEKLFF. CDR3 in DNA: TGTGCCAGCAGCATCGGACAGACAGCAACTAATGAAAAACTGTTTTTT.